The 15 T cell receptor beta chains listed next were all sequenced from one sample in a study of T cell responses to AZD1222 COVID-19 vaccine. Sequencing used immunoSEQ multiplex PCR; TCRdb keeps in-frame clones, though not all of them. There are about 120,000 clones in the sample; 88% occur only once, and 4% to 6% lies in the top ten. Sample: peripheral blood, taken on day 0 of AZD1222 vaccination. The receptors were gathered from an adult in good health.

The rearrangement links TRBV7-2 to TRBJ2-5; 7 bases fit TRBD1. Germline V CDR1 and CDR2: SGHTA, FQGNSA. The ends lost 4 bases at V and 2 bases at J; junction bases unmatched: 7. The CDR3 length is 15 residues. The CDR3 DNA is TGTGCCAGCAGCTCCCGAGGGGACAGTCAAGAGACCCAGTACTTC. It codes for CASSSRGDSQETQYF. The variable domain in full, completed from reference TRBV7-2 and TRBJ2-5, reads GAGVSQSPSNKVTEKGKDVELRCDPISGHTALYWYRQSLGQGLEFLIYFQGNSAPDKSGLPSDRFSAERTGGSVSTLTIQRTQQEDSAVYLCASSSRGDSQETQYFGPGTRLLVL.

This chain uses TRBV27 with TRBJ2-6; the D is unclear. This CDR3 has 16 amino acids. V dropped 4 bases and J dropped 0 bases, with 10 bases sitting between them. CDR1 is MNHEY, CDR2 SMNVEV, per germline (reference sequence). The CDR3 spells CASSSLPVSGANVLTF. CDR3 bases: TGTGCCAGCAGTTCCCTGCCTGTCTCTGGGGCCAACGTCCTGACTTTC.

The V gene is TRBV7-3, the J gene TRBJ2-5; D might be TRBD2 (6 bases). The CDR3 spans 14 residues. V shed 5 bases and J shed 5 bases, with 15 bases lying between them. The germline V gene encodes CDR1 SGHTA and CDR2 FQGTGA. For the CDR3, the DNA is TGTGCCAGCAGCGGAGGGGCATTGGGGGAGACCCAGTACTTC. It translates to CASSGGALGETQYF.

The J gene is TRBJ1-5, the V gene TRBV11-1; D is ambiguous. The germline V and J ends were trimmed by 3 bases and 3 bases, with 15 bases remaining between them. The CDR3 sequence is 16 residues long. Germline-derived CDR1 and CDR2 are SGHAT and FQDESV (reference sequence). CDR3 residues: CASSFPLTVYNQPQHF. The CDR3 DNA sequence: TGTGCCAGCAGCTTCCCCCTAACAGTCTACAATCAGCCCCAGCATTTT.

This chain joins TRBV19 and TRBJ1-5; D is possibly TRBD1 (6 bases). Germline assignment: CDR1 LNHDA and CDR2 SQIVND (reference sequence). The CDR3 consists of 15 residues. V was clipped by 4 bases and J by 4 bases, with 14 bases between them. Here the CDR3 DNA reads TGTGCCAGTAGTAGAGGACAGCGATCTAATCAGCCCCAGCATTTT. It specifies CASSRGQRSNQPQHF.

V is TRBV5-6 and J is TRBJ1-3, with D possibly being TRBD1 (5 bases). The CDR3 loop spans 14 amino acids. Trimming pared 4 bases from V and 0 bases from J, leaving 8 bases between. CDR1 is SGHDT and CDR2 is YYEEEE in the germline V gene. Here the CDR3 DNA reads TGTGCCAGCAGCCCGACAGTCTCTGGAAACACCATATATTTT. It codes for CASSPTVSGNTIYF.

The chain employs TRBV6-6 and TRBJ2-7; TRBD1 is a possible D gene (5 bases). CDR1 MNHNY and CDR2 SVGAGI come from the germline V gene (reference sequence). V lost 7 bases and J lost 5, with 12 bases in between. This CDR3 is 12 amino acids long. Written as DNA, the CDR3 is TGTGCCAGCATGGCAGGGTGGGACGAGCAGTACTTC. Translated, it gives CASMAGWDEQYF.

The count of this clone is one. CDR3 protein: CASSRDTEGAFF. Written as DNA, the CDR3 is TGTGCCAGCAGCCGGGACACCGAAGGGGCTTTCTTT. The V call is TRBV14, the J call TRBJ1-1, with D possibly TRBD1 on 6 matching bases. The CDR3 consists of 12 residues. The V end lost 4 bases, the J end lost 11 bases, and 14 bases lay between the germline ends. Germline CDR1 SGHDN, CDR2 FVKESK.

This sequence joins TRBV27 and TRBJ2-7; D is uncertain. Trimming removed 5 bases at V and 3 bases at J, with 5 bases between. From germline, CDR1 is MNHEY and CDR2 SMNVEV (reference sequence). The CDR3 covers 11 residues. The CDR3 reads CASSVVYEQYF. CDR3 sequence (DNA): TGTGCCAGCAGTGTCGTCTACGAGCAGTACTTC.

The V gene is TRBV7-8, the J gene TRBJ1-3, with a weak D call TRBD1 (5 bases). V was shortened by 3 bases and J by 3 bases, with 12 bases between the two germline ends. This CDR3 spans 15 amino acids. CDR1 is SGHVS and CDR2 is FQNEAQ in the germline V gene. For the CDR3, the DNA is TGTGCCAGCAGCTTTGACAGATTGGGTGGAAACACCATATATTTT. Encoded protein: CASSFDRLGGNTIYF.

This clone appeared a single time. V and J are TRBV3-1 (or the pseudogene TRBV3-2) and TRBJ2-2; 7 bases are a match to TRBD2. This CDR3 has 16 residues. The trim removed 1 base at V and 2 bases at J, leaving 4 bases unmatched. CDR1 and CDR2 (germline): LGHDT, YNNKEL (reference sequence). This chain's CDR3 is CASSQGASGNTGELFF. The CDR3 nucleotides read TGTGCCAGCAGCCAAGGAGCTAGCGGAAACACCGGGGAGCTGTTTTTT.

The chain employs TRBV2 and TRBJ1-1, with 7 bases that match TRBD1. The ends lost 5 bases at V and 6 bases at J; junction bases unmatched: 3. This CDR3 comprises 12 residues. Germline CDR1 is SNHLY and CDR2 is FYNNEI. CDR3 nucleotides: TGTGCCAGCAGTCGACAGGGTCCTGAAGCTTTCTTT. Translating gives CASSRQGPEAFF.

The CDR3: CASSLELGPRFF. In DNA, the CDR3 is TGTGCCAGCAGCTTAGAACTAGGCCCTAGGTTCTTC. The chain employs TRBV7-6 and TRBJ2-1; perhaps TRBD2 as D (5 bases). From germline, CDR1 is SGHVS and CDR2 FNYEAQ. The CDR3 covers 12 residues. The V end lost 1 base, the J end lost 15 bases, and 13 bases lay between the germline ends.

The V gene is TRBV6-5, the J gene TRBJ2-7, with D possibly matching TRBD2 (7 bases). CDR1 and CDR2 (germline): MNHEY, SVGAGI. V shed 2 bases and J shed 2 bases, with 16 bases lying between them. The CDR3 spans 16 residues. CDR3 DNA: TGTGCCAGCAGTTACGGAGGGGCGGGGGCAACCTACGAGCAGTACTTC. Translated, it gives CASSYGGAGATYEQYF.

This chain joins TRBV12-5 and TRBJ2-5, with 8 bases aligning to TRBD1. The CDR3 consists of 13 residues. Germline V gene data show CDR1 as LGHNT and CDR2 as FRNRAP. V lost 1 base to trimming and J lost 5 bases; unmatched junction nucleotides: 0. DNA of the CDR3: TGTGCTAGTGGTTTGGGGACAGGGGAGACCCAGTACTTC. It specifies CASGLGTGETQYF.